This T cell receptor (beta chain) comes out of a study of T-cell memory formation after mild COVID-19. Constant-segment primers served in 5'RACE that generated TCR alpha and TCR beta cDNA libraries bearing sample barcodes and UMIs. TCRdb passed the 5' RACE reads through MiXCR, listing each CDR3 protein once. The profile shows roughly 350,000 distinct CDR3 sequences, roughly an eighth of them singletons. This CDR3 region has 16 residues. V was clipped by 6 bases and J by 4 bases, with 21 bases between them. Germline V gene data show CDR1 as MNHEY and CDR2 as SVGAGI. In regard to this clonotype: Its antigen is unknown.

Regarding the study as a whole: Contracting CD4+ clones lay largely in CM and EM, with CD8+ ones residing in EMRA. Later expanders leaned toward CD4+, whereas clones contracting from day 15 to 85 were balanced CD4/CD8. The appearance of some responding clones in pre-infection memory suggested that cross-reactive memory joined.

The genes are TRBV6-5 and TRBJ1-1; D perhaps matches TRBD1 (5 bases). The receptor was isolated from a man aged 18 to 29 who had mild COVID-19 (a few samples of this study predate the infection). Cell type and time point are not known. The sequenced sample was PBMCs or a T cell subset sorted from them (not recorded which). Here the CDR3 reads CASSFRATGVGTEAFF. CDR3 DNA: TGTGCCAGCAGCTTCCGAGCCACAGGCGTAGGCACTGAAGCTTTCTTT.